A selection of T cell receptor beta chains follows, all from one sample in a study of T cells in Graves' hyperthyroidism and ophthalmopathy. TCRdb reprocessed the multiplex PCR reads with MiXCR, giving one entry per CDR3 protein. Of about 260,000 distinct CDR3 sequences in the sample, 16% are singletons; the top ten hold around 30%. The material sequenced was blood. The receptors were sampled from a woman under 30 with Graves' ophthalmopathy. Each CDR3 is given with its conserved first and last residue. Fields, in order: J gene, D gene, clone size, V gene, CDR3 protein, CDR3 DNA. D genes are given only for firm matches. The listing skips clone size in some rows; elsewhere it reads once, few, many or a size class.

>TRBJ2-1|TRBD2|many|TRBV4-1
CASSHLAGGSGGGNEQFF
TGCGCCAGCAGCCACCTAGCGGGGGGGAGTGGCGGTGGCAATGAGCAGTTCTTC
>TRBJ2-3|TRBD2|.|TRBV28
CASNPTVRTSGVIDTQYF
TGTGCCAGCAACCCAACGGTGAGGACTAGCGGGGTAATAGATACGCAGTATTTT
>TRBJ2-1|.|many|TRBV27
CASSLGGYNEQFF
TGTGCCAGCAGCTTGGGCGGCTACAATGAGCAGTTCTTC
>TRBJ1-4|.|many|TRBV5-1
CASSRRELGSLEEKLFF
TGCGCCAGCAGCCGGCGTGAACTGGGCAGTTTGGAGGAAAAACTGTTTTTT
>TRBJ1-1|.|.|TRBV30
CAWSGQAEAFF
TGTGCCTGGAGTGGTCAGGCTGAAGCTTTCTTT
>TRBJ1-4|.|many|TRBV15
CATSTGLEDEKLFF
TGTGCCACCAGCACAGGGTTGGAAGATGAAAAACTGTTTTTT
>TRBJ2-2|TRBD2|many|TRBV27
CASSFGLASRGGELFF
TGTGCCAGCAGTTTCGGACTAGCGTCAAGGGGCGGGGAGCTGTTTTTT
>TRBJ2-3|.|.|TRBV27
CASSRRRAGPSSSTDTQYF
TGTGCCAGCAGTCGCCGAAGAGCGGGTCCATCTTCTAGCACAGATACGCAGTATTTT
>TRBJ1-6|TRBD1|few|TRBV19
CASSTQGGNSPLHF
TGTGCCAGTAGTACACAGGGGGGTAATTCACCCCTCCACTTT
>TRBJ2-7|TRBD2|many|TRBV4-1
CASSQAWTSDYEQYF
TGCGCCAGCAGCCAAGCGTGGACTAGCGACTACGAGCAGTACTTC
>TRBJ2-7|.|many|TRBV4-1
CASSQYPGSYEQYF
TGCGCCAGCAGCCAATACCCGGGGTCCTACGAGCAGTACTTC
>TRBJ1-6|.|few|TRBV14
CASSQGRDNSPLHF
TGTGCCAGCAGCCAGGGAAGGGATAATTCACCCCTCCACTTT
>TRBJ2-5|TRBD2|.|TRBV2
CASSEFGTSGSQTQYF
TGTGCCAGCAGTGAATTTGGGACTAGCGGGAGTCAGACCCAGTACTTC
>TRBJ2-4|TRBD1|many|TRBV28
CASSPPDRDKNIQYF
TGTGCCAGCAGTCCCCCGGACAGGGACAAAAACATTCAGTACTTC
>TRBJ1-5|.|many|TRBV27
CASSPRWGGNQPQHF
TGTGCCAGCAGCCCAAGGTGGGGGGGCAATCAGCCCCAGCATTTT
>TRBJ1-2|.|many|TRBV2
CASRDSRGYGYTF
TGTGCCAGCAGGGACAGTCGAGGCTATGGCTACACCTTC
>TRBJ2-3|.|many|TRBV12-3/TRBV12-4
CASSFSGPDTQYF
TGTGCCAGCAGTTTCAGTGGGCCAGATACGCAGTATTTT
>TRBJ1-6|.|few|TRBV30
CASSPTGPDSPLHF
TGTGCCAGTAGTCCGACAGGTCCTGATTCACCCCTCCACTTT
>TRBJ2-1|TRBD2|.|TRBV7-8
CASSTGGLAGGIRVRNEQFF
TGTGCCAGCAGCACCGGAGGACTAGCGGGGGGGATCCGGGTTCGCAATGAGCAGTTCTTC
>TRBJ2-3|TRBD2|many|TRBV7-3
CASSLALAGTSTDTQYF
TGTGCCAGCAGCTTAGCCCTAGCGGGCACAAGCACAGATACGCAGTATTTT
>TRBJ1-1|.|many|TRBV4-1
CASSQDRGAMNTEAFF
TGCGCCAGCAGCCAAGATCGGGGGGCAATGAACACTGAAGCTTTCTTT
>TRBJ1-5|.|many|TRBV20-1
CSASHSNQPQHF
TGCAGTGCTAGCCACAGCAATCAGCCCCAGCATTTT